This T cell receptor beta chain was documented in a study of T cells expressing NK-cell markers (dated by TCRdb to the early 2020s). For context, the study as a whole: Three sorted T-cell subsets (CD3+CD56+NKG2C+, CD3+CD56+NKG2C- and CD3+CD56-NKG2C+) from roughly eight donors had their TCR beta-chain repertoires profiled. Of the eight sequenced donors, seven were found to be HCMV-seropositive and one was found to be HCMV-seronegative. The study sequenced eight donors, all healthy volunteers chosen at random: three men and five women. The libraries were sequenced on Illumina HiSeq 2000/2500, MiSeq or NextSeq, producing 2 x 150 bp reads. Study-wide findings and limitations: Whether the expanded NKG2C-expressing T cell clones were specific for HCMV antigens was left unclear. In more than five donors, the dominant CD3+CD56+NKG2C+ clonotypes ranked among the top 10 CD8+ clonotypes, making up roughly 1.0-7.0% of CD8+ T cells. Those dominant clonotypes were again the most abundant among CD3+CD56-NKG2C+ cells in a few donors, at about 25-60.1%.

A commercial ELISA kit detecting HCMV-specific IgG in serum was used to determine HCMV serostatus. Ficoll density gradient centrifugation was used to isolate peripheral blood mononuclear cells from blood. The CDR3, cysteine through phenylalanine, is 16 amino acids long. The entry carries no DNA sequence. The germline V gene provides CDR1 MNHEY and CDR2 SVGAGI. The sequencer listed for this sample is Illumina HiSeq 2000. TCR beta cDNA libraries were made by 5'RACE template switching that added a universal primer site and unique molecular identifiers. cDNA synthesis was primed from the TCR beta constant segment, followed by two successive PCR amplification steps. The original methods were these. MIGEC handled demultiplexing of the reads and grouping by UMI, while MiTCR was used to assemble and quantify clonotypes. To exclude erroneous sequences, only TCR cDNA sequences supported by at least two reads were retained. Downstream repertoire analysis used the tcR package, and clonotypes were matched across fractions by CDR3 nucleotide sequence plus V segment. Antigen specificity was annotated against VDJdb with VDJmatch, allowing one amino acid substitution in CDR3. TCRdb reprocessed the reads, so every CDR3 protein sequence counts as one entry and DNA is not shown. These V and J calls originate from TCRdb's pipeline instead of the authors' own analysis. The table for this sample records 500,000 to 700,000 distinct CDR3 sequences. Approximately 3.6% of the sample goes to the ten largest clones.

Concerning this clonotype: Which antigen it targets is not known.

This TCR came from a man younger than 35 in good health. Donor details come from another sample of the same person, matched by shared clones. The chain is assembled from TRBV6-5 and TRBJ2-1; TCRdb picks TRBD2, but there is no DNA to check that call. The material sequenced was blood T cells: a sorted CD56 or NKG2C T cell subset, CD4+ or CD8+ T cells, or bulk PBMC T cells (not recorded which). The CDR3 is CASCRLGSFAYNEQFF.